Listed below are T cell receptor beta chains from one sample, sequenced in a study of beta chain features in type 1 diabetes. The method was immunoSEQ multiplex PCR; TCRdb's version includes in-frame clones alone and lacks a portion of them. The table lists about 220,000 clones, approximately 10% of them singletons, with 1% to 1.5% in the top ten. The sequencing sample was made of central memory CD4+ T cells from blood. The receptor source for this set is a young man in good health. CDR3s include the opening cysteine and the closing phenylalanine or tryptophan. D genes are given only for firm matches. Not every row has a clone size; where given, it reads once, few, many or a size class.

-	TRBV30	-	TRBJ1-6	CAWREKGDFSPLHF	TGTGCCTGGAGGGAGAAGGGGGACTTCTCACCCCTCCACTTT
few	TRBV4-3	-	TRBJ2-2	CASSQELSGNTGELFF	TGCGCCAGCAGCCAAGAACTCTCAGGGAACACCGGGGAGCTGTTTTTT
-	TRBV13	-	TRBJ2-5	CASSLPRRGKTQYF	TGTGCCAGCAGCTTACCCCGGCGGGGAAAGACCCAGTACTTC
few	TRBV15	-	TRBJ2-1	CATSREADLYNEQFF	TGTGCCACCAGCAGAGAAGCGGACCTCTACAATGAGCAGTTCTTC
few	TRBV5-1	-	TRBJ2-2	CASSLYPGADTGELFF	TGCGCCAGCAGCTTGTATCCGGGGGCAGACACCGGGGAGCTGTTTTTT
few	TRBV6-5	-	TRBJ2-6	CASRQGSGANVLTF	TGTGCCAGCAGGCAGGGCTCTGGGGCCAACGTCCTGACTTTC
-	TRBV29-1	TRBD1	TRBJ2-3	CSVLQGADTQYF	TGCAGCGTGTTACAGGGGGCAGATACGCAGTATTTT
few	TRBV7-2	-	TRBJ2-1	CASSIARTPSYNEQFF	TGTGCCAGCAGCATCGCCAGGACACCCTCCTACAATGAGCAGTTCTTC
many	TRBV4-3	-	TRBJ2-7	CASSLIHGSEQYF	TGCGCCAGCAGCCTAATTCATGGATCCGAGCAGTACTTC
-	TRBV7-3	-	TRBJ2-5	CASSLNRETQYF	TGTGCCAGCAGCTTAAATCGGGAGACCCAGTACTTC
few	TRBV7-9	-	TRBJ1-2	CASSLVRQGNYGYTF	TGTGCCAGCAGCTTAGTGCGGCAGGGTAACTATGGCTACACCTTC
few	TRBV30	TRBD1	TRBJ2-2	CAWSDLARQGNGELFF	TGTGCCTGGAGTGACCTCGCCCGACAGGGGAACGGGGAGCTGTTTTTT
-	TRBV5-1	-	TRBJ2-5	CASRLEPGAETQYF	TGCGCCAGCAGGCTAGAGCCGGGGGCGGAGACCCAGTACTTC
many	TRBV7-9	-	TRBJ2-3	CASSKGLSADTQYF	TGTGCCAGCAGCAAAGGCCTCTCGGCAGATACGCAGTATTTT
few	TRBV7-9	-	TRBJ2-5	CASSFWALGQTQYF	TGTGCCAGCAGCTTTTGGGCCCTAGGCCAGACCCAGTACTTC
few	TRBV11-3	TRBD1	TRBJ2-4	CASSQTGGNIQYF	TGTGCCAGCAGTCAAACAGGGGGAAACATTCAGTACTTC
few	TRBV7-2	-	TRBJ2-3	CASSLDWLAADTQYF	TGTGCCAGCAGCTTAGATTGGTTAGCAGCAGATACGCAGTATTTT
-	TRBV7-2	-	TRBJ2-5	CASQQQETQYF	TGTGCCAGCCAACAGCAAGAGACCCAGTACTTC
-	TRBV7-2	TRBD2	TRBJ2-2	CASSPGTSGWSNTGELFF	TGTGCCAGCAGCCCCGGGACTAGCGGGTGGTCGAACACCGGGGAGCTGTTTTTT
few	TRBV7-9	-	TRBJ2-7	CASSLWGDTVDEQYF	TGTGCCAGCAGCTTATGGGGGGACACCGTGGACGAGCAGTACTTC
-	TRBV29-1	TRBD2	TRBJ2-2	CSVTLAGRNTGELFF	TGCAGCGTGACACTAGCGGGAAGAAACACCGGGGAGCTGTTTTTT
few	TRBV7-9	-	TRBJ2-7	CASSLGTGEALVEQYF	TGTGCCAGCAGCCTCGGTACGGGAGAGGCTCTTGTCGAGCAGTACTTC
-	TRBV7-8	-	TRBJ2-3	CASSIKRARTDTQYF	TGTGCCAGCAGCATAAAGCGGGCTCGCACAGATACGCAGTATTTT
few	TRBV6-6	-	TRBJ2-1	CASSDAPREQFF	TGTGCCAGCAGTGACGCACCGCGTGAGCAGTTCTTC
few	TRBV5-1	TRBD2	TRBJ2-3	CASSLTSGSTDTQYF	TGCGCCAGCAGCTTGACTAGCGGGAGCACAGATACGCAGTATTTT
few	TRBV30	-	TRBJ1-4	CAWKRDPLEKLFF	TGTGCCTGGAAGCGGGACCCACTTGAAAAACTGTTTTTT
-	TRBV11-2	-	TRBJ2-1	CASSPYADEQFF	TGTGCCAGCAGCCCTTACGCGGATGAGCAGTTCTTC
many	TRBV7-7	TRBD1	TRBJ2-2	CASSSDRVGTGELFF	TGTGCTAGCAGCTCGGACAGGGTTGGGACCGGGGAGCTGTTTTTT
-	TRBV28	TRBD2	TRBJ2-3	CASSSGLAGAGTDTQYF	TGTGCCAGCAGTTCCGGACTAGCGGGAGCGGGGACAGATACGCAGTATTTT
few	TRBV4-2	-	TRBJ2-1	CASSQEAEQFF	TGTGCCAGCAGCCAAGAGGCTGAGCAGTTCTTC
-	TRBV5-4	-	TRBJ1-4	CASSPGGGSTNEKLFF	TGTGCCAGCAGCCCCGGTGGGGGATCAACTAATGAAAAACTGTTTTTT
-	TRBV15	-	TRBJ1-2	CATSSRLEGLGYGYTF	TGTGCCACCAGCAGTAGGTTGGAGGGACTAGGCTATGGCTACACCTTC
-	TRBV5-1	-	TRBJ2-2	CASSPPGLRTWELFF	TGCGCCAGCAGCCCACCGGGACTCAGAACGTGGGAGCTGTTTTTT
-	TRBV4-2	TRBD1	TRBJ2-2	CASSQDPSGGTNTGELFF	TGTGCCAGCAGCCAAGACCCTTCAGGGGGTACGAACACCGGGGAGCTGTTTTTT
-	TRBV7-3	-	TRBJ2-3	CASSLSRGRTDTQYF	TGTGCCAGCAGCTTAAGTCGGGGGCGAACAGATACGCAGTATTTT
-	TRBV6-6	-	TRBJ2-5	CASIPSGQETQYF	TGTGCCAGCATCCCGAGCGGGCAAGAGACCCAGTACTTC
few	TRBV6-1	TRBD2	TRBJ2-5	CAARLARETQYF	TGTGCCGCCAGACTAGCGCGAGAGACCCAGTACTTC
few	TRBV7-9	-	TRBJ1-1	CASSFEGRKAFF	TGTGCCAGCAGTTTTGAGGGAAGGAAAGCTTTCTTT
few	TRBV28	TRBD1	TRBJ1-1	CASSSIRTGDRRTEAFF	TGTGCCAGCAGTTCAATAAGGACAGGGGACCGAAGGACTGAAGCTTTCTTT
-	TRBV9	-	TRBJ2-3	CASSVEGTDTDTQYF	TGTGCCAGCAGCGTAGAAGGTACTGACACAGATACGCAGTATTTT
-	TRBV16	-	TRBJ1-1	CASSDGTNTEAFF	TGTGCCAGCAGCGACGGCACGAACACTGAAGCTTTCTTT
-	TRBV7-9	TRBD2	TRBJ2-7	CASSFMGLAYEQYF	TGTGCCAGCAGCTTTATGGGACTAGCGTACGAGCAGTACTTC
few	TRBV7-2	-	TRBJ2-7	CASRPDTYEQYF	TGTGCCAGCAGACCCGATACCTACGAGCAGTACTTC
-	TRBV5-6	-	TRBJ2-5	CASSAGPSQETQYF	TGTGCCAGCAGCGCGGGACCGAGTCAAGAGACCCAGTACTTC
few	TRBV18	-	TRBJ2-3	CASSPVGPTDTQYF	TGTGCCAGCTCCCCGGTAGGACCCACAGATACGCAGTATTTT
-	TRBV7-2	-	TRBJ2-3	CASSLERQGGDTQYF	TGTGCCAGCAGCTTAGAGAGACAGGGAGGGGATACGCAGTATTTT
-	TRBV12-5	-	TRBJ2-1	CASGLGYLDNEQFF	TGTGCTAGTGGTTTGGGCTATCTGGACAATGAGCAGTTCTTC
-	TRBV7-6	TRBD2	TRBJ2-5	CASSLAGGEETQYF	TGTGCCAGCAGCTTAGCGGGAGGGGAGGAGACCCAGTACTTC
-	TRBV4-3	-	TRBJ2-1	CASSQAPASEYNEQFF	TGCGCCAGCAGCCAAGCTCCGGCTAGCGAATACAATGAGCAGTTCTTC
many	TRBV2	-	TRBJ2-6	CASSDEHSGANVLTF	TGTGCCAGCAGTGATGAGCACTCTGGGGCCAACGTCCTGACTTTC
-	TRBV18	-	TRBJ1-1	CASSPPGSGRNTEAFF	TGTGCCAGCTCACCACCGGGATCAGGGAGGAACACTGAAGCTTTCTTT
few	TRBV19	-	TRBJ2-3	CASSDRDIRTDTQYF	TGTGCCAGTAGTGATAGGGACATCCGCACAGATACGCAGTATTTT
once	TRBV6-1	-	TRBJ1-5	CASSPQPDPSQPQHF	TGTGCCAGCAGTCCTCAACCCGACCCCAGTCAGCCCCAGCATTTT
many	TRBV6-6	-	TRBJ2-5	CASSPGSETQYF	TGTGCCAGCAGTCCTGGGTCAGAGACCCAGTACTTC